The T cell receptor beta chain described here comes from a study of T cells after yellow fever vaccination. This clonotype has at least ten counts. MiXCR was run by TCRdb on the 5' RACE reads, yielding one entry per CDR3 protein. The table lists around 300,000 distinct CDR3 sequences, over 4% of them singletons, with around 25% in the top ten. V lost 8 bases to trimming and J lost 0 bases, with 8 bases between them. The germline CDR1 and CDR2 sequences are MNHNY and SVGAGI (reference sequence). The length of the CDR3 is 13 residues. The sample consisted of PBMCs, taken 5 days after the yellow fever booster vaccination. The receptor was derived from a man between 18 and 29 years old who received the YFV17D yellow fever vaccine. This chain uses TRBV6-6 with TRBJ1-3; D ambiguous. The DNA of the CDR3 is TGTGCCAGCTCCAGGCTCTCTGGAAACACCATATATTTT. Encoded protein: CASSRLSGNTIYF.